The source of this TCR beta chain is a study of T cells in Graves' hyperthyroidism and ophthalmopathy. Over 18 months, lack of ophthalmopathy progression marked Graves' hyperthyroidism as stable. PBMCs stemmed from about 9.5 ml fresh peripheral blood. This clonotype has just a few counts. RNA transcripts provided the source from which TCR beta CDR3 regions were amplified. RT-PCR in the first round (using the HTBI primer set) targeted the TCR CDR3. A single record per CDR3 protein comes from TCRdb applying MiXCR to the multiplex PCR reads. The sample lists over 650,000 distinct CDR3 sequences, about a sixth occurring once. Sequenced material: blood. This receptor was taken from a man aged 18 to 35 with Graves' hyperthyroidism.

The CDR3 spells CASSLAPTGKNTEAFF. The CDR3 DNA sequence: TGCGCCAGCAGCTTGGCCCCGACAGGAAAGAACACTGAAGCTTTCTTT. The chain joins TRBV5-1 to TRBJ1-1; the D gene is possibly TRBD1 (6 bases). Germline assignment: CDR1 SGHRS and CDR2 YFSETQ. This CDR3 is built from 16 residues. V dropped 0 bases and J dropped 1 base, with 13 bases sitting between them.